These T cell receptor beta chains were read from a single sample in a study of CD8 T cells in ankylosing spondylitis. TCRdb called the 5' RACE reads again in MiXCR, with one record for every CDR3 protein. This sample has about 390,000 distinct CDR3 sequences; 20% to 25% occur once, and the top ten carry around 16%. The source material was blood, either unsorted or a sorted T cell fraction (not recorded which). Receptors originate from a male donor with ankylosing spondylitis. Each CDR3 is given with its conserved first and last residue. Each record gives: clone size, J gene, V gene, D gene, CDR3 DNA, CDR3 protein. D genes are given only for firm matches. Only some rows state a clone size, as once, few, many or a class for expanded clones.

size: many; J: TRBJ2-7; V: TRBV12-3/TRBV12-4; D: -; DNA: TGTGCCAGCACCACAGGTTTCTACGAGCAGTACTTC; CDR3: CASTTGFYEQYF
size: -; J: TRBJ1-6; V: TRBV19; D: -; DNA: TGTGCCAGTAGCGATTACAGGGTGAGGAATTCACCCCTCCACTTT; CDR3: CASSDYRVRNSPLHF
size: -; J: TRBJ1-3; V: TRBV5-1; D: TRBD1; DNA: TGCGCCAGCAGCATGGGGGACAGTCGCTCTGGAAACACCATATATTTT; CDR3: CASSMGDSRSGNTIYF
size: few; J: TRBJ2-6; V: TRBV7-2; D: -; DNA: TGTGCCAGCAGCTTAGGGTCCGGATCTGGGGCCAACGTCCTGACTTTC; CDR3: CASSLGSGSGANVLTF
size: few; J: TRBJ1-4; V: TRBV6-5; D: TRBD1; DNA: TGTGCCAGCAGTTCCTATCTCCCCGGGACAGGGGATGAAAAACTGTTTTTT; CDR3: CASSSYLPGTGDEKLFF
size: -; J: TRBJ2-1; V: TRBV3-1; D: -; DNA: TGTGCCACCGCTCTAGGGTGGTCCTACAATGAGCAGTTCTTC; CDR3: CATALGWSYNEQFF
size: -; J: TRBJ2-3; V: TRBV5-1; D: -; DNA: TGCGCCAGCAGCTTGGTGGTAGCTGAGGTCGCAGATACGCAGTATTTT; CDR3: CASSLVVAEVADTQYF
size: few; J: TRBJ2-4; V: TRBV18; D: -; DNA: TGTGCCAGCTCACCACCTCTTCCGGGGACCAAAAACATTCAGTACTTC; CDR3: CASSPPLPGTKNIQYF
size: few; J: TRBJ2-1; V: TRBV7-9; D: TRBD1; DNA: TGTGCCAGCAGCGCGGAATTCGGGACAGGGGGGTTGAATGAGCAGTTCTTC; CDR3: CASSAEFGTGGLNEQFF
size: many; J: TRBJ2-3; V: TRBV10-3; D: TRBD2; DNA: TGTGCCATCAGTGCGGCTAGCGGGAACACAGATACGCAGTATTTT; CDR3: CAISAASGNTDTQYF
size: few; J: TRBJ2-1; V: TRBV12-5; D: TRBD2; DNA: TGTGCTAGTGGTACTCGCAGACTAGCTCTAAGGAGCTCCTACAATGAGCAGTTCTTC; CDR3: CASGTRRLALRSSYNEQFF
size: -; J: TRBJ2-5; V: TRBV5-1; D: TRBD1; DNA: TGCGCCAGCAGCTTCAGGGGGCGCCAGGAGACCCAGTACTTC; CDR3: CASSFRGRQETQYF
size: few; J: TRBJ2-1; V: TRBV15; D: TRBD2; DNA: TGTGCCACCAGCAGAGCCGGACTAGCGGGAAGGGATGAGCAGTTCTTC; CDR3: CATSRAGLAGRDEQFF
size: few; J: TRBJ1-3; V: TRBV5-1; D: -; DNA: TGCGCCAGCAGCACGGACGGCAATGCAGACACCATATATTTT; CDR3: CASSTDGNADTIYF
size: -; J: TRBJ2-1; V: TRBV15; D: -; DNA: TGTGCCACCAGCAGAGTGGTACTAGGTCAATCCTACAATGAGCAGTTCTTC; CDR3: CATSRVVLGQSYNEQFF
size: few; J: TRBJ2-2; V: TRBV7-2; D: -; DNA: TGTGCCAGCAGCTTAGTCGCGTCAGGGCGGACCGGGGAGCTGTTTTTT; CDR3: CASSLVASGRTGELFF
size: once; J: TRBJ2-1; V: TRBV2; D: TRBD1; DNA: TGTGCCAGCAGCGGACAGGGGGCGAACAATGAGCAGTTCTTC; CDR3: CASSGQGANNEQFF
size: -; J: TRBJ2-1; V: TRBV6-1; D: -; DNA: TGTGCCAGCAGTGCGGGCCCTTACAATGAGCAGTTCTTC; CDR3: CASSAGPYNEQFF
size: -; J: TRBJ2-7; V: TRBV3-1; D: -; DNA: TGTGCCAGCAGCCAAGTGTTGACCGAGCAGTACTTC; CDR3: CASSQVLTEQYF
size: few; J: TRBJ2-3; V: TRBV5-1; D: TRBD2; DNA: TGCGCCAGCAGCTCTCGGCGGGAGGGCGGCACAGATACGCAGTATTTT; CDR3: CASSSRREGGTDTQYF
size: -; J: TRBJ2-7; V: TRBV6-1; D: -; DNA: TGTGCCAGCAGTGCAAGCCAGGGGTTCGAGCAGTACTTC; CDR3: CASSASQGFEQYF
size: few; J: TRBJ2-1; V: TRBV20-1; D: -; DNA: TGCAGTGCTAGATGGCTAGCCCCCTACAATGAGCAGTTCTTC; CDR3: CSARWLAPYNEQFF
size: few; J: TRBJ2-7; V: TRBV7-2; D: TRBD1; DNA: TGTGCCAGCAGCTCGTACGGGGACAGGGTTCACGAGCAGTACTTC; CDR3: CASSSYGDRVHEQYF
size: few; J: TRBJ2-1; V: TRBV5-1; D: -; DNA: TGCGCCAGCAGCTTGGCCGATTTCTCCTACAATGAGCAGTTCTTC; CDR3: CASSLADFSYNEQFF
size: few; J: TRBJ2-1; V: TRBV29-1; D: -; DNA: TGCAGCGTTGAACCAGCCTCCTACAATGAGCAGTTCTTC; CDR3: CSVEPASYNEQFF
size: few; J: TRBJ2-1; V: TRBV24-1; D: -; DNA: TGTGCCACCAGTGATCCTTTCAATGAGCAGTTCTTC; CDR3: CATSDPFNEQFF
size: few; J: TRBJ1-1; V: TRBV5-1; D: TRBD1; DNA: TGCGCCAGCGGACTAAGACAGGGGGGGACTGAAGCTTTCTTT; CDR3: CASGLRQGGTEAFF
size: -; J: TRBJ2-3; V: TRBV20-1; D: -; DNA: TGCAGTGCTAGAGATTCGGGTTCCACAGATACGCAGTATTTT; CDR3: CSARDSGSTDTQYF
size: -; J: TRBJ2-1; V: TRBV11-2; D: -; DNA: TGTGCCAGCACCCACAGGGCCTACAATGAGCAGTTCTTC; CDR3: CASTHRAYNEQFF
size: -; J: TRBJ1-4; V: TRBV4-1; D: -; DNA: TGCGCCAGCAGCCAAGCCCGCGGAATGAAGAATGAAAAACTGTTTTTT; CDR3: CASSQARGMKNEKLFF
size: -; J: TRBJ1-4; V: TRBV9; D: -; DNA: TGTGCCAGCAGCCCACAGGGTCAAGAAAAACTGTTTTTT; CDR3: CASSPQGQEKLFF
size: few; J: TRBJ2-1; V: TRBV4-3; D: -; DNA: TGCGCCAGCAGCCAGAGTTTGTCGCGCAATGAGCAGTTCTTC; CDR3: CASSQSLSRNEQFF
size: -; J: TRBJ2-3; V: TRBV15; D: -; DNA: TGTGCCACCAGCAGAGGCAGCCACCCCCTCACAGATACGCAGTATTTT; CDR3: CATSRGSHPLTDTQYF
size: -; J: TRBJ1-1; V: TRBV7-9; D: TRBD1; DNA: TGTGCCAGCAGCCGACAGGGGACAGGGGACACTGAAGCTTTCTTT; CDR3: CASSRQGTGDTEAFF
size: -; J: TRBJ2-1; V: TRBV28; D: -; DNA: TGTGCCAGCAGGACATTGGTGGATGAGCAGTTCTTC; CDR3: CASRTLVDEQFF
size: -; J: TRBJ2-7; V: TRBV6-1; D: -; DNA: TGTGCCAGCGCAAGGGGCGGGCCGGGTGAGCAGTACTTC; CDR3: CASARGGPGEQYF
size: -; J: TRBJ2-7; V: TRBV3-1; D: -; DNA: TGTGCCAGCAGCCAGACAGTCGTAACCTACGAGCAGTACTTC; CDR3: CASSQTVVTYEQYF
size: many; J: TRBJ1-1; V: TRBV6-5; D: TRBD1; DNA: TGTGCCAGCAGTTCTCGACAGGGGATGAACACTGAAGCTTTCTTT; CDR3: CASSSRQGMNTEAFF
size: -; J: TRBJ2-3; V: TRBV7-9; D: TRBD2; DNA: TGTGCCAGCAGCTTGGGACTAGCACCCGACTCAGATACGCAGTATTTT; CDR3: CASSLGLAPDSDTQYF
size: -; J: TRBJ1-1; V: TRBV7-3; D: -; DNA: TGTGCCAGCAGCTTAACGTGGACAGTTAACACTGAAGCTTTCTTT; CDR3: CASSLTWTVNTEAFF
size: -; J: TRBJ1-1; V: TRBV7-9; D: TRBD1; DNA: TGTGCCAGCAGCAGGCGACAGGGGGCGGGAATGAACACTGAAGCTTTCTTT; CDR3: CASSRRQGAGMNTEAFF
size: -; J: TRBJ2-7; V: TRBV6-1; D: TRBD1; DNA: TGTGCCAGCAGTGGAAGCGCAGGGGGCAAGGTGTACGAGCAGTACTTC; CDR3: CASSGSAGGKVYEQYF
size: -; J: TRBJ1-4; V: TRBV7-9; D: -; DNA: TGTGCCAGCAGCCGCGGTGGGGGGCGACGAGAAAAACTGTTTTTT; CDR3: CASSRGGGRREKLFF
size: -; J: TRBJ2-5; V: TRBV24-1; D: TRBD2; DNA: TGTGCCACCAGTGATTTGCAACCGGGAGGAACGGAGACCCAGTACTTC; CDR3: CATSDLQPGGTETQYF
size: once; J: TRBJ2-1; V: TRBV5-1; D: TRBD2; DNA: TGCGCCAGCAGCTTGGGCGGGAGCCAGGGCAATGAGCAGTTCTTC; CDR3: CASSLGGSQGNEQFF
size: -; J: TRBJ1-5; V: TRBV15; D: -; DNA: TGTGCCACCAGCAATGATGCAGGGAATAGCAATCAGCCCCAGCATTTT; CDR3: CATSNDAGNSNQPQHF
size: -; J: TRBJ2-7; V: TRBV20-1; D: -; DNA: TGCAGTGCTAGTCCGGTATACGAGCAGTACTTC; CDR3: CSASPVYEQYF